This T cell receptor (beta chain) was recorded in a study of control samples from healthy donors and cancer patients. Germline loops: CDR1 MNHEY, CDR2 SVGEGT. Between the trimmed V and J ends, which lost 3 bases and 0 bases, there was a span of 9 bases. This CDR3 contains 14 residues. Sequencing used immunoSEQ multiplex PCR; TCRdb keeps in-frame clones, though not all of them. This table holds 70,000 to 100,000 clones, roughly 90% found once. The sample consisted of PBMCs. The receptor's source is a woman in her sixties or seventies with head and neck cancer. This chain links TRBV6-2 or TRBV6-3 with TRBJ2-7, with D hard to call. The CDR3 region is CASSYLPYSYEQYF. The CDR3 coding sequence is TGTGCCAGCAGTTATTTACCCTACTCCTACGAGCAGTACTTC.